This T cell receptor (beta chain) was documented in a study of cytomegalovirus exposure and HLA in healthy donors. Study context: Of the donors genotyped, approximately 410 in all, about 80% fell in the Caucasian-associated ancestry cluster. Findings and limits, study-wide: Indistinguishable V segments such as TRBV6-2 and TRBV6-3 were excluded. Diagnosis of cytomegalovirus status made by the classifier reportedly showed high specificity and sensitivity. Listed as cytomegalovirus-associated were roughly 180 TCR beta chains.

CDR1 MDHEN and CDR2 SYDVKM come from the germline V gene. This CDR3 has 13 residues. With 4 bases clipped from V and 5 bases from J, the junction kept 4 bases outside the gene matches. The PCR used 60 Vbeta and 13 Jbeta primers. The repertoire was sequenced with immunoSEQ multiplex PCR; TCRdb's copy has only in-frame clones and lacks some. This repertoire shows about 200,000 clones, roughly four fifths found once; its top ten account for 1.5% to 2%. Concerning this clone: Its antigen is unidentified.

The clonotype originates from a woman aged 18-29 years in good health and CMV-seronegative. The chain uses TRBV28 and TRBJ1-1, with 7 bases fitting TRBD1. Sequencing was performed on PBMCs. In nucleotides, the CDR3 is TGTGCCAGCAGTTCGGGACAGCCGACTGAAGCTTTCTTT. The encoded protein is CASSSGQPTEAFF.